The sequence of this T cell receptor (beta chain) was determined in a study of cytomegalovirus exposure and HLA in healthy donors. Both 60 Vbeta primers and 13 Jbeta primers went into the PCR. Clones were read by immunoSEQ multiplex PCR, and TCRdb kept only the in-frame ones, dropping some. Its table lists about 140,000 clones. Deletions cut 0 bases from V and 1 base from J, with 10 bases between. CDR1 is SGHRS, CDR2 YFSETQ, per germline. CDR3 length equals 15 residues. This receptor was obtained from a woman aged 18 to 35 in good health and CMV-seronegative. The V gene is TRBV5-1, the J gene TRBJ1-1, with unresolved D. What was sequenced was PBMCs. Here the CDR3 reads CASSLADYANTEAFF. In nucleotides, the CDR3 is TGCGCCAGCAGCTTGGCAGATTACGCGAACACTGAAGCTTTCTTT.